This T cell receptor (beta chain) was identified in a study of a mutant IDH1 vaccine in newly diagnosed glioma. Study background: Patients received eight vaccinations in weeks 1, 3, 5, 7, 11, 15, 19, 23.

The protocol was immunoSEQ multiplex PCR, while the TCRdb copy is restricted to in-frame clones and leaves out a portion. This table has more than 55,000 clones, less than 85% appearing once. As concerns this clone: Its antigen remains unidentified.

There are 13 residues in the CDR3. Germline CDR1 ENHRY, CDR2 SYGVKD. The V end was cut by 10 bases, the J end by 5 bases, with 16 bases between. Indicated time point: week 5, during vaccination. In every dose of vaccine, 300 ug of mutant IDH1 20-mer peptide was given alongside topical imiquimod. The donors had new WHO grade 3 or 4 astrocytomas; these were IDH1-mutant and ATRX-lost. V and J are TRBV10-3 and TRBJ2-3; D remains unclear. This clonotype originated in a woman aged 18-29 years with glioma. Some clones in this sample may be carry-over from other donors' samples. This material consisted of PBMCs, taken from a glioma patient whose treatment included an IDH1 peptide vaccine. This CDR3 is CARREGIEDTQYF. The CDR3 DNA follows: TGTGCCAGAAGGGAAGGGATAGAAGATACGCAGTATTTT.